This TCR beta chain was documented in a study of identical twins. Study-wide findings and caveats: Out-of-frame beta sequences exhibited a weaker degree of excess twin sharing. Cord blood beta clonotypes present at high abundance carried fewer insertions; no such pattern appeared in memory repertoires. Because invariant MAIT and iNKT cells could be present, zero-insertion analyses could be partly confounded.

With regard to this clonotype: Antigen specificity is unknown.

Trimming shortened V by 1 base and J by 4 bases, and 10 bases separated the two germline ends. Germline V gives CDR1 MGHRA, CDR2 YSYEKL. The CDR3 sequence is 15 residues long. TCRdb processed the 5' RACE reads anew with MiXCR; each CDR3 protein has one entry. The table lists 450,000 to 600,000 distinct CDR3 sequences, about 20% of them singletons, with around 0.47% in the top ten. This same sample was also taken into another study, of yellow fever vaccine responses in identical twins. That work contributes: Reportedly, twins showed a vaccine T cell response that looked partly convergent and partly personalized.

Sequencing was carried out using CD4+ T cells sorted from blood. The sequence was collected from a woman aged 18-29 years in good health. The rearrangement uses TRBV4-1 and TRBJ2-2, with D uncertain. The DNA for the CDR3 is TGCGCCAGCAGCCAAGGAGGAATCGGCACCGGGGAGCTGTTTTTT. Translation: CASSQGGIGTGELFF.